This TCR beta chain came from a study of CD8+ T cells in alopecia areata. V lost 5 bases and J 6 bases, leaving 14 bases between the germline ends. The CDR3 runs 13 residues. The germline gives CDR1 MNHEY, CDR2 SVGAGI. Treatment reported: oral pan-JAK inhibitor, 5-10 mg twice daily. From PBMCs, CD4+ and CD8+ T cells were sorted. Points on this clone: Its antigen is unknown.

Broader study findings: Many expanded lesional clones persisted during tofacitinib (in both scalp and blood).

After isolation, RNA underwent reverse transcription to generate cDNA as the sequencing template. Assay: immunoSEQ multiplex PCR; the TCRdb copy retains only in-frame clones and omits some. The table shows under 200,000 clones, with about two thirds occurring only once. V usage is TRBV6-5 and J usage is TRBJ2-7; D is possibly TRBD1 (6 bases). The receptor was derived from a human donor with alopecia areata. This material consisted of CD4+ T cells sorted from blood, taken at week 4, from a patient treated with tofacitinib. The CDR3 DNA sequence: TGTGCCAGCAGTGCCCGGGACACCTTCGAGCAGTACTTC. This gives the protein CASSARDTFEQYF.